This T cell receptor (beta chain) stems from a study of cytomegalovirus exposure and HLA in healthy donors. Regarding this clone: Antigen specificity is unknown.

Sequenced by immunoSEQ multiplex PCR; TCRdb stores in-frame clones only, minus some. The table lists 130,000 to 150,000 clones, 86% of them singletons. General study results and limits: A few chains linked to CMV were shown in vitro to be specific for CMV antigens.

The ends lost 8 bases at V and 0 bases at J; junction bases unmatched: 1. The CDR3 spans 13 residues. CDR1 is SEHNR and CDR2 is FQNEAQ in the germline V gene (reference sequence). V and J are TRBV7-9 and TRBJ2-1, with 7 positions matching TRBD2. Material: PBMCs. This receptor was identified in a man aged 18 to 30 in good health and CMV-seronegative. The CDR3 nucleotides are TGTGCCAGCCTAGCGGACTCCTACAATGAGCAGTTCTTC. Translated: CASLADSYNEQFF. Full variable domain (remainder filled in from reference TRBV7-9 and TRBJ2-1): DTGVSQNPRHKITKRGQNVTFRCDPISEHNRLYWYRQTLGQGPEFLTYFQNEAQLEKSRLLSDRFSAERPKGSFSTLEIQRTEQGDSAMYLCASLADSYNEQFFGPGTRLTVL.